The clone carrying this TCR beta chain was recorded once. Original data processing: The authors estimated nucleated cell counts from reference gene primer amplification. Produced via immunoSEQ multiplex PCR; TCRdb's table is partial and in-frame only. That table furnishes V, J and clone size, whereas the DNA furnished D and trimming. The sample holds about 110,000 clones, roughly 84% seen once. The CDR3 extends over 13 amino acids. The germline V and J ends were trimmed by 6 bases and 4 bases, with 12 bases remaining between them. Germline-derived CDR1 and CDR2 are ENHRY and SYGVKD. This entry belongs to a study of blood T cell repertoires in COVID-19.

This TCR was sampled from a man aged 35-49 years with acute or convalescent COVID-19. This chain links TRBV10-3 with TRBJ1-1; tentative D call: TRBD1 (6 bases). The sample consisted of peripheral blood. The CDR3 nucleotides read TGTGCCATCAGCCAACAGGGATCCACTGAAGCTTTCTTT. Amino acids: CAISQQGSTEAFF.